This T cell receptor beta chain was profiled in a study of cytomegalovirus exposure and HLA in healthy donors. Notes on the study in general: CMV serostatus alone was available as immune exposure information. Researchers reported from a later analysis that most CMV-associated TCR beta chains appeared HLA-restricted. Using a false discovery rate of 0.05, a later analysis showed that 15,000 to 20,000 TCR beta sequences were associated with HLA alleles. Sequence variants that were highly shared formed a cluster that was likely a sequencing artifact.

Germline CDR1 reads SGDLS; CDR2 reads YYNGEE. This CDR3 region has 15 residues. V lost 2 bases to trimming and J lost 6 bases; unmatched junction nucleotides: 3. The study ran its PCR with 60 Vbeta and 13 Jbeta primers. This table comes from immunoSEQ multiplex PCR, and its TCRdb copy is limited to in-frame clones, with some not included. This table holds under 85,000 clones, 65% to 80% found once. With regard to this clone: Its matching antigen is unknown.

The TCR sequence derives from a man aged 35 to 55 in good health and CMV-seropositive. The V call is TRBV9, the J call TRBJ2-1; the match to TRBD2 covers 12 bases. Specimen: PBMCs. CDR3 residues: CASSVTSGSANEQFF. The CDR3 nucleotides read TGTGCCAGCAGCGTGACTAGCGGGAGCGCCAATGAGCAGTTCTTC. Full variable domain (remainder filled in from reference TRBV9 and TRBJ2-1): DSGVTQTPKHLITATGQRVTLRCSPRSGDLSVYWYQQSLDQGLQFLIQYYNGEERAKGNILERFSAQQFPDLHSELNLSSLELGDSALYFCASSVTSGSANEQFFGPGTRLTVL.